A selection of T cell receptor beta chains follows, all from one sample in a study of OX40 agonist ivuxolimab in advanced cancers. Only in-frame clones appear in the TCRdb table, and some are missing; sequencing was by immunoSEQ multiplex PCR. The table has 72,000 or so clones, roughly 87% seen once; the top ten hold approximately 1.2%. Source: CD4+ or CD8+ T cells sorted from blood, taken in a trial of the OX40 agonist ivuxolimab. These receptors all stem from an adult with an advanced solid tumor such as melanoma, head and neck, liver or kidney cancer. CDR3s include the opening cysteine and the closing phenylalanine or tryptophan. Fields, in order: CDR3 DNA, CDR3 protein, J gene, V gene, clone size, D gene. A D gene is named only where the DNA matches it firmly. Not all rows give a size; the values are once, few, many and, for expanded clones, a class.

TGTGCCAGCAGTGAAGGGAGGCTAGCGGGGGGGCGAACCTACAATGAGCAGTTCTTC,CASSEGRLAGGRTYNEQFF,TRBJ2-1,TRBV2,once,TRBD2
TGTGCCAGTAGTATTCGGGGGGGCGAGCAGTACTTC,CASSIRGGEQYF,TRBJ2-7,TRBV19,NA,TRBD2
TGTGCCAGCAGTGAGGGCGGTAACCAAGAGACCCAGTACTTC,CASSEGGNQETQYF,TRBJ2-5,TRBV25-1,NA,NA
TGTGCCTGGAGCACCCGTCGAGAGACGCAGTATTTT,CAWSTRRETQYF,TRBJ2-3,TRBV30,once,NA
TGTGCCAGCAGTGATTTAGGAGGTGAGGAAGATACGCAGTATTTT,CASSDLGGEEDTQYF,TRBJ2-3,TRBV25-1,NA,NA
TGTGCCAGCTCCCAAGGACTAGCGGGGAGCACCGGGGAGCTGTTTTTT,CASSQGLAGSTGELFF,TRBJ2-2,TRBV9,NA,TRBD2
TGTGCCAGCAGCCGAACAAGCCAGCCCCAGCATTTT,CASSRTSQPQHF,TRBJ1-5,TRBV7-2,once,NA
TGTGCCAGCAGCGGTACAAATCGACTAAGCGGGATATCCTACGAGCAGTACTTC,CASSGTNRLSGISYEQYF,TRBJ2-7,TRBV7-9,few,TRBD2
TGTGCCAGCAGCTTTGGCCAGAGGGAGACCCAGTACTTC,CASSFGQRETQYF,TRBJ2-5,TRBV11-1,NA,NA
TGTGCCACCAGCAGATCCCGAGCAGGGAACACTGAAGCTTTCTTT,CATSRSRAGNTEAFF,TRBJ1-1,TRBV15,NA,NA
TGTGCCAGTAGTATCGCAGCTCGATCTGGAAACACCATATATTTT,CASSIAARSGNTIYF,TRBJ1-3,TRBV19,NA,NA
TGTGCCAGCAGCTTGTCGACTAGCGGGGCGAACTTC,CASSLSTSGANF,TRBJ2-7,TRBV5-6,once,TRBD2
TGTGCCAGCAGTTTCGGTAGGGGGAAGGACGAGCAGTACTTC,CASSFGRGKDEQYF,TRBJ2-7,TRBV6-5,NA,NA
TGTGCCAGCACTCGGGCCGGCTACGAGCAGTACTTC,CASTRAGYEQYF,TRBJ2-7,TRBV5-6,once,NA
TGTGCCAGCAGGAGCCGCGGCGAGCAGTACTTC,CASRSRGEQYF,TRBJ2-7,TRBV6-5,NA,NA
TGTGCCAGCAGTGCTAGCGGGAGCTTCCAAGAGACCCAGTACTTC,CASSASGSFQETQYF,TRBJ2-5,TRBV28,NA,TRBD2
TGTGCCAGCGGGCGGACAGGGGTTGCAACTAATGAAAAACTGTTTTTT,CASGRTGVATNEKLFF,TRBJ1-4,TRBV13,once,TRBD1
TGTGCCAGCAGCCTCCGGGCTCTTGGGGCAGAGACCCAGTACTTC,CASSLRALGAETQYF,TRBJ2-5,TRBV7-6,NA,NA
TGTGCCAGCTCCGGGGCAGGGTCGAATCAGCCCCAGCATTTT,CASSGAGSNQPQHF,TRBJ1-5,TRBV7-9,NA,NA
TGTGCCAGCAACGGGGTGGCAGTCGCGAACACCGGGGAGCTGTTTTTT,CASNGVAVANTGELFF,TRBJ2-2,TRBV7-2,few,NA
TGTGCCAGTACTCTGGGTGAGGGGGTGCCTAACTATGGCTACACCTTC,CASTLGEGVPNYGYTF,TRBJ1-2,TRBV19,NA,NA
TGTGCCAGCAGCCAAGGACACGACTATGGCTACACCTTC,CASSQGHDYGYTF,TRBJ1-2,TRBV6-5,NA,NA
TGTGCCAGCAGCCCCACGTTCGTGGGAGTGAACACTGAAGCTTTCTTT,CASSPTFVGVNTEAFF,TRBJ1-1,TRBV5-4,once,NA
TGTGCCAGCGGGGACAGGGGCACAGATACGCAGTATTTT,CASGDRGTDTQYF,TRBJ2-3,TRBV7-2,NA,TRBD1
TGTGCCAGCAGTTACTCGGGACAGTCCACCGGGGAGCTGTTTTTT,CASSYSGQSTGELFF,TRBJ2-2,TRBV6-6,NA,TRBD1
TGCGCCAGCAGCTTAGTATTCCGAGATACGCAGTATTTT,CASSLVFRDTQYF,TRBJ2-3,TRBV5-1,NA,NA
TGCAGCGTGGGACAACCCAATCAGCCCCAGCATTTT,CSVGQPNQPQHF,TRBJ1-5,TRBV29-1,NA,NA
TGTGCCAGTGGGCAGGGGGCACCCTCAACTAATGAAAAACTGTTTTTT,CASGQGAPSTNEKLFF,TRBJ1-4,TRBV19,NA,TRBD1
TGTGCCAGCAGCATAAGAACTAGCGATGGGGGCGAGCAGTACTTC,CASSIRTSDGGEQYF,TRBJ2-7,TRBV7-9,NA,TRBD2
TGTGCCAGCAGCTCAGGACAGGGGCCTATAAACACCATATATTTT,CASSSGQGPINTIYF,TRBJ1-3,TRBV7-2,NA,TRBD1
TGTGCCAGCAGCTTGGTCACCAGCCACTACGAGCAGTACTTC,CASSLVTSHYEQYF,TRBJ2-7,TRBV5-6,NA,NA
TGTGCCAGCAGCTTAACGCCCTACGAGCAGTACTTC,CASSLTPYEQYF,TRBJ2-7,TRBV7-9,NA,NA
TGTGCCAGCAGCGTAGTAGGGGGCGCGGGGGACACTGAAGCTTTCTTT,CASSVVGGAGDTEAFF,TRBJ1-1,TRBV9,once,TRBD1
TGTGCCAGCAGCTACGGGACAGGGGGGGAGACCCAGTACTTC,CASSYGTGGETQYF,TRBJ2-5,TRBV7-7,NA,TRBD1
TGTGCCAGCAGCGGGACAGGCAACACCGGGGAGCTGTTTTTT,CASSGTGNTGELFF,TRBJ2-2,TRBV5-6,medium-sized,TRBD1
TGTGCCAGCAGTCCGTGGACTAGCGGGAGGACCGGGGAGCTGTTTTTT,CASSPWTSGRTGELFF,TRBJ2-2,TRBV28,NA,TRBD2
TGTGCCAGCACTAACAACCGGGGCACAGATACGCAGTATTTT,CASTNNRGTDTQYF,TRBJ2-3,TRBV28,NA,NA
TGCGCCAGCAGCCAAGACGGAGGGTGGGCGGGATCCTACGAGCAGTACTTC,CASSQDGGWAGSYEQYF,TRBJ2-7,TRBV4-3,NA,NA
TGTGCCAGCAGTATAAGGCCAGGGTCGCAAGAGACCCAGTACTTC,CASSIRPGSQETQYF,TRBJ2-5,TRBV7-2,NA,NA
TGTGCCAGCAGCGGGACAGGGGGCAATGAGCAGTTCTTC,CASSGTGGNEQFF,TRBJ2-1,TRBV11-3,NA,TRBD1
TGTGCCAGCAGCGCACAGGGGCGCAATCAGCCCCAGCATTTT,CASSAQGRNQPQHF,TRBJ1-5,TRBV7-9,NA,TRBD1
TGTGCCAGCCGATTGGGGCGGGGGGGCCTCAATGAGCAGTTCTTC,CASRLGRGGLNEQFF,TRBJ2-1,TRBV27,few,TRBD2
TGTGCCAGTAGTACAGGGTTCGACTATGGCTACACCTTC,CASSTGFDYGYTF,TRBJ1-2,TRBV19,NA,NA
TGCGCCAGCAGTCCTAGCGGGAGCCACTACAATGAGCAGTTCTTC,CASSPSGSHYNEQFF,TRBJ2-1,TRBV10-1,NA,TRBD2
TGTGCCAGCAGCGTAGGGGGAGGGTCTTCACCCCTCCACTTT,CASSVGGGSSPLHF,TRBJ1-6,TRBV9,NA,NA
TGTGCCAGCAGTTTAGCCCGACTGGACCCCTTATACGAGCAGTACTTC,CASSLARLDPLYEQYF,TRBJ2-7,TRBV28,NA,NA
TGTGCCAGCAGGCAAGAGGCTAACTATGGCTACACCTTC,CASRQEANYGYTF,TRBJ1-2,TRBV2,few,NA
TGTGCCACCAGCAGACAAAGGCAGGGAGACTATGGCTACACCTTC,CATSRQRQGDYGYTF,TRBJ1-2,TRBV15,NA,NA